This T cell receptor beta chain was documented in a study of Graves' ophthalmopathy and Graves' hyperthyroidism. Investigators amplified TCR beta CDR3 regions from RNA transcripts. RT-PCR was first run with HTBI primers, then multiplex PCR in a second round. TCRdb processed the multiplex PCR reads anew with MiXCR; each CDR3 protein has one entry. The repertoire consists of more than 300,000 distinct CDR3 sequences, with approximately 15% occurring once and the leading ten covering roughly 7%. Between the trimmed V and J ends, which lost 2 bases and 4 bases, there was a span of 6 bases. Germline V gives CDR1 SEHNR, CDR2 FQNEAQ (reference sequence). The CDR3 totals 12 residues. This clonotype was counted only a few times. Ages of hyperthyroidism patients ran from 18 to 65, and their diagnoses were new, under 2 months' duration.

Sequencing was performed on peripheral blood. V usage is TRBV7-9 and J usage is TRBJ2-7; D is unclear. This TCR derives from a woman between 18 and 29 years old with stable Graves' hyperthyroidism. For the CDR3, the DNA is TGTGCCAGCAGCTTAAGTCAGTACGAGCAGTACTTC. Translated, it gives CASSLSQYEQYF.